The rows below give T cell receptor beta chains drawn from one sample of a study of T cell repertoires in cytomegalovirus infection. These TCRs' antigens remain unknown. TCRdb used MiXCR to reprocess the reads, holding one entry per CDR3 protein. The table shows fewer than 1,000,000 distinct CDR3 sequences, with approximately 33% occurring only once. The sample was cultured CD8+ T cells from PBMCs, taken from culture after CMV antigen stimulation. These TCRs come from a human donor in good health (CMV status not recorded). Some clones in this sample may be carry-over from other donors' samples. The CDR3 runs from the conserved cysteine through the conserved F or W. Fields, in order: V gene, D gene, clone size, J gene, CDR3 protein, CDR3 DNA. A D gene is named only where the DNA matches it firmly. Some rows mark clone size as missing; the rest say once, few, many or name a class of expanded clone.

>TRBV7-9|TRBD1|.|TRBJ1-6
CASSPTNRGRNSPLHF
TGTGCCAGCAGCCCAACGAACAGGGGGAGAAATTCACCCCTCCACTTT
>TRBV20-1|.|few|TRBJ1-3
CSARDPGQNPGNTIYF
TGCAGTGCTAGAGATCCGGGACAAAATCCTGGAAACACCATATATTTT
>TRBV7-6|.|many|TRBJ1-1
CASSLGGSGNTEAFF
TGTGCCAGCAGCTTAGGTGGGTCCGGGAACACTGAAGCTTTCTTT
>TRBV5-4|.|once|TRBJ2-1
CASSPGLLGRRPLYNEQFF
TGTGCCAGCAGCCCGGGGCTTCTCGGACGTAGACCTTTGTACAATGAGCAGTTCTTC
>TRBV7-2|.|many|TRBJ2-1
CASSFAVNEQFF
TGTGCCAGCAGCTTCGCGGTCAATGAGCAGTTCTTC
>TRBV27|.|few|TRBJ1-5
CASSPGSYSNQPQHF
TGTGCCAGCAGTCCAGGGTCATATAGCAATCAGCCCCAGCATTTT
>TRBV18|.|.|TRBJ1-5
CASSPSDSYSNQPQHF
TGTGCCAGCTCACCAAGTGACAGCTATAGCAATCAGCCCCAGCATTTT
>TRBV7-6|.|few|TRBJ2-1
CASSSLPDTYNEQFF
TGTGCCAGCAGCTCCTTGCCCGACACCTACAATGAGCAGTTCTTC
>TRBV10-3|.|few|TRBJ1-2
CAIPGRPHGYTF
TGTGCCATCCCAGGGAGGCCCCATGGCTACACCTTC
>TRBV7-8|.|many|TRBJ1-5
CASSTYSNQPQHF
TGTGCCAGCAGCACATATAGCAATCAGCCCCAGCATTTT
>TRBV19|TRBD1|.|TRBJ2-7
CASSTSRDRQTEQYF
TGTGCCAGTAGTACCAGCCGGGACAGGCAAACCGAGCAGTACTTC
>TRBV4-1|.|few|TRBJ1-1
CASSQAWGNEAFF
TGCGCCAGCAGCCAAGCATGGGGTAATGAAGCTTTCTTT
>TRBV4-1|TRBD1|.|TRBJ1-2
CASSQTGTRDGYTF
TGCGCCAGCAGCCAGACAGGGACGAGAGATGGCTACACCTTC
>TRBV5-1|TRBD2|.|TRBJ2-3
CASSEGLAGRKQDTQYF
TGCGCCAGCAGCGAGGGACTAGCGGGGCGAAAACAGGATACGCAGTATTTT
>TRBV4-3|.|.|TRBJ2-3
CASSQSAPSDTQYF
TGCGCCAGCAGCCAAAGTGCACCTAGCGATACGCAGTATTTT
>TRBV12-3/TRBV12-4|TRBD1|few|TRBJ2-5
CASSSLGTGRDQETQYF
TGTGCCAGCAGTTCGCTAGGGACAGGGAGAGACCAAGAGACCCAGTACTTC
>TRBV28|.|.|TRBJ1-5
CASKPGGPDSNQPQHF
TGTGCCAGCAAACCTGGGGGGCCGGATAGCAATCAGCCCCAGCATTTT
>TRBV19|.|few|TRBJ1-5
CASSKEGINQPQHF
TGTGCCAGTAGTAAAGAGGGGATCAATCAGCCCCAGCATTTT
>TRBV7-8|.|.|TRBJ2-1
CASSLKSVAEPAGEQFF
TGTGCCAGCAGCTTAAAGAGCGTTGCGGAACCGGCGGGTGAGCAGTTCTTC
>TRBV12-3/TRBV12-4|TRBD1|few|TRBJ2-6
CASSLVGRTGLQGANVLTF
TGTGCCAGCAGTTTAGTTGGGAGGACAGGGTTGCAAGGGGCCAACGTCCTGACTTTC
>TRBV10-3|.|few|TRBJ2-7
CAISEESPGEQYF
TGTGCCATCAGTGAAGAATCCCCAGGGGAGCAGTACTTC
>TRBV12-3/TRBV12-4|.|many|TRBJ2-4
CASSSRELAKNIQYF
TGTGCCAGCAGTTCCCGGGAGTTAGCCAAAAACATTCAGTACTTC
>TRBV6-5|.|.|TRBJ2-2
CASSYYSPNTGELFF
TGTGCCAGCAGTTACTACTCACCGAACACCGGGGAGCTGTTTTTT
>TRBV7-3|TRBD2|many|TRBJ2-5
CASSRGGGETQYF
TGTGCCAGCAGCCGCGGGGGGGGAGAGACCCAGTACTTC
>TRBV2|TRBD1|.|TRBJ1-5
CATQEDRGDQPQHF
TGTGCCACCCAAGAGGACAGGGGCGATCAGCCCCAGCATTTT
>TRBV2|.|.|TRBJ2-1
CASSRGDPNHEQFF
TGTGCCAGCAGCAGGGGGGATCCCAACCATGAGCAGTTCTTC
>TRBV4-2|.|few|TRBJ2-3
CASSQDREAGTDTQYF
TGTGCCAGCAGCCAAGATAGAGAAGCCGGCACAGATACGCAGTATTTT
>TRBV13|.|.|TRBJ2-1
CASSAAGLYNEQFF
TGTGCCAGCAGCGCTGCTGGACTCTACAATGAGCAGTTCTTC
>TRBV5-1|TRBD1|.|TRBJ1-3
CASSLRGQDSGNTIYF
TGCGCCAGCAGCTTGCGGGGACAGGACTCTGGAAACACCATATATTTT
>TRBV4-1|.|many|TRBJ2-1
CASSQPYNEQFF
TGCGCCAGCAGCCAACCTTACAATGAGCAGTTCTTC
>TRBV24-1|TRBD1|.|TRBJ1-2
CATSDQGQGYGYTF
TGTGCCACCAGTGACCAGGGACAGGGGTATGGCTACACCTTC
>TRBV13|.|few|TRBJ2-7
CASSFRRDEQYF
TGTGCCAGCAGCTTTCGGAGGGACGAGCAGTACTTC
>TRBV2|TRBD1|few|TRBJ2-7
CASSGGTGISYEQYF
TGTGCCAGCAGTGGAGGGACAGGGATTAGCTACGAGCAGTACTTC
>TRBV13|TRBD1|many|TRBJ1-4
CASSPETGGLREKLFF
TGTGCCAGCAGTCCCGAAACAGGGGGCCTTCGTGAAAAACTGTTTTTT
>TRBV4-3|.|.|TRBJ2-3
CASSERSVTTDTQYF
TGCGCCAGCAGCGAAAGGTCAGTGACGACAGATACGCAGTATTTT
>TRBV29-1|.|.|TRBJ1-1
CSVEKSDTEAFF
TGCAGCGTTGAAAAATCGGACACTGAAGCTTTCTTT
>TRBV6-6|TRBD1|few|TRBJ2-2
CASFRDRGYPGELFF
TGTGCCAGTTTCCGGGACAGGGGTTATCCCGGGGAGCTGTTTTTT
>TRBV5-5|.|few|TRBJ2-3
CASSLVGGKRVTDTQYF
TGTGCCAGCAGCTTGGTTGGGGGAAAGAGGGTCACAGATACGCAGTATTTT
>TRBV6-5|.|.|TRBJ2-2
CASSNRQGTGELFF
TGTGCCAGCAGTAATCGGCAGGGCACCGGGGAGCTGTTTTTT
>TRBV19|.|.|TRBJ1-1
CASKVEGVTEAFF
TGTGCCAGTAAGGTGGAGGGAGTCACTGAAGCTTTCTTT
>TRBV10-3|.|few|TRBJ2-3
CAISEYPSSRGHTDTQYF
TGTGCCATCAGTGAGTATCCCTCTTCGCGGGGACACACAGATACGCAGTATTTT
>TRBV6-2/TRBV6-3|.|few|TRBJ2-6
CASSYEGAGANVLTF
TGTGCCAGCAGTTATGAGGGGGCTGGGGCCAACGTCCTGACTTTC
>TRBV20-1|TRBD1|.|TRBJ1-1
CSARDLQGTGLNTEAFF
TGCAGTGCTAGAGATCTGCAGGGGACAGGGTTGAACACTGAAGCTTTCTTT
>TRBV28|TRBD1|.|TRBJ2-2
CASSLDRVRTGELFF
TGTGCCAGCAGTCTGGACAGGGTTCGGACCGGGGAGCTGTTTTTT
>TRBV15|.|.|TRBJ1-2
CATSQTDTFYGYTF
TGTGCCACCAGCCAAACCGACACCTTCTACGGCTACACCTTC